This is a list of T cell receptor beta chains from one sample in a study of blood T cell repertoires in COVID-19. Clones were read by immunoSEQ multiplex PCR, and TCRdb kept only the in-frame ones, dropping some. The sample includes 300,000 to 500,000 clones, 88% of them seen just once. The sequenced sample was PBMCs or T cells enriched from blood (not recorded which). These receptors came from a woman aged 40 to 49 with acute COVID-19. CDR3s include the opening cysteine and the closing phenylalanine or tryptophan. A D gene is named only where the DNA matches it firmly. Rows may omit the clone size; those that give it use once, few, many or a size class.

D	V	size	J	DNA	CDR3
TRBD1	TRBV29-1	few	TRBJ1-2	TGCAGCGTTGTACAATTCCCCGGACAGGGAAAGAACTATGGCTACACCTTC	CSVVQFPGQGKNYGYTF
-	TRBV4-1	-	TRBJ1-6	TGCGCCAGCAGCCGACAGACAGGTTTCAATTCACCCCTCCACTTT	CASSRQTGFNSPLHF
-	TRBV6-5	-	TRBJ2-1	TGTGCCAGCAGTTACTCGGGCGGGTATGAGCAGTTCTTC	CASSYSGGYEQFF
-	TRBV3-1/TRBV3-2	-	TRBJ2-7	TGTGCCAGCAGCCAAGACAGCTACGAGCAGTACTTC	CASSQDSYEQYF
TRBD1	TRBV9	-	TRBJ2-7	TGTGCCAGCAGCGCCGGGACAGGGCTAGGGTACGAGCAGTACTTC	CASSAGTGLGYEQYF
TRBD1	TRBV5-1	-	TRBJ1-1	TGCGCCAGCAGCTCGAGACAGGGAAACACTGAAGCTTTCTTT	CASSSRQGNTEAFF
TRBD2	TRBV10-3	-	TRBJ2-2	TGTGCCATCAGTGATTCTAGCGGGAACCAGAACACCGGGGAGCTGTTTTTT	CAISDSSGNQNTGELFF
TRBD1	TRBV2	few	TRBJ1-2	TGTGCCAGCAGTGTGACAGGGGGTCTTGGCTACACCTTC	CASSVTGGLGYTF
TRBD1	TRBV27	-	TRBJ1-1	TGTGCCAGCAGACAGGCCGGACAGGGGTGGGCTGAAGCTTTCTTT	CASRQAGQGWAEAFF
TRBD1	TRBV18	-	TRBJ1-6	TGTGCCAGCTCACTCGACAGGGATTCACCCCTCCACTTT	CASSLDRDSPLHF
TRBD1	TRBV18	-	TRBJ1-1	TGTGCCAGCTCACCAGAAATTGCGGGACAGGTGAACACTGAAGCTTTCTTT	CASSPEIAGQVNTEAFF
TRBD1	TRBV30	-	TRBJ1-1	TGTGCCTCCTTATCCTGGACAGGTAACACTGAAGCTTTCTTT	CASLSWTGNTEAFF
TRBD1	TRBV7-8	-	TRBJ1-1	TGTGCCAGCAGCTTAACCGGGACAGACACTGAAGCTTTCTTT	CASSLTGTDTEAFF
TRBD1	TRBV30	once	TRBJ1-4	TGTGCCTGGAGTTCGGGACAGTTAAATGAAAAACTGTTTTTT	CAWSSGQLNEKLFF
TRBD2	TRBV2	-	TRBJ2-1	TGTGCCAGCAGTGAACAGAGCGGGGGGGCTTTTGAGCAGTTCTTC	CASSEQSGGAFEQFF
TRBD2	TRBV11-2	-	TRBJ2-3	TGTGCCAGCAGCTTAGTCGGGGGGGTAATCTTTAATACGCAGTATTTT	CASSLVGGVIFNTQYF
-	TRBV24-1	-	TRBJ2-1	TGTGCCACCAGTGTGGCCAATACCAATGAGCAGTTCTTC	CATSVANTNEQFF
-	TRBV10-2	-	TRBJ1-2	TGCGCCAGCAGTACCAGGCCATTTCCCTTTAACTATGGCTACACCTTC	CASSTRPFPFNYGYTF
TRBD2	TRBV5-4	-	TRBJ2-1	TGTGCCAGCAGCTATGGATCTAGCGGGGGGGCTCATGAGCAGTTCTTC	CASSYGSSGGAHEQFF
-	TRBV6-5	-	TRBJ2-2	TGTGCCAGCAGGTTGGGGCAAATGAACACCGGGGAGCTGTTTTTT	CASRLGQMNTGELFF
-	TRBV9	once	TRBJ1-5	TGTGCCAGCAGCGAGAAGGGGAACCAGCCCCAGCATTTT	CASSEKGNQPQHF
-	TRBV4-1	-	TRBJ1-2	TGCGCCAGCAGCCATGGTAAGGGGGAGCGGAACTATGGCTACACCTTC	CASSHGKGERNYGYTF
-	TRBV5-1	once	TRBJ1-1	TGCGCCAGCAGCTTGTCCTCCGGGATGAACACTGAAGCTTTCTTT	CASSLSSGMNTEAFF
-	TRBV30	-	TRBJ2-7	TGTGCCTGGAAAGGACAGAATGGTTACGAGCAGTACTTC	CAWKGQNGYEQYF
TRBD1	TRBV30	-	TRBJ1-3	TGTGCCTGGAGTGTGGACAGGTTCGGGAACACCATATATTTT	CAWSVDRFGNTIYF
-	TRBV29-1	-	TRBJ1-2	TGCAGCGCGTTTCAGGGAGGCTACACCTTC	CSAFQGGYTF
-	TRBV9	-	TRBJ1-4	TGTGCCAGCAGCGTAGAATCCGGACACCTTAATGAAAAACTGTTTTTT	CASSVESGHLNEKLFF